This TCR beta chain is from a study of identical twins. TCRdb processed the 5' RACE reads anew with MiXCR; each CDR3 protein has one entry. The table lists 280,000 or so distinct CDR3 sequences, approximately 8.5% of them singletons. V lost 1 base and J lost 3, with 10 bases in between. This CDR3 has 15 amino acids. CDR1 is MNHEY, CDR2 SVGEGT, per germline. Whole-study results and caveats: There were fewer insertions in abundant cord blood beta clonotypes, but memory repertoires showed no such pattern. Beta out-of-frame twin sharing showed a weaker excess. Zero-insertion analyses were open to partial confounding by invariant MAIT and iNKT cells.

This clonotype was recorded at least ten times. Its antigen is undetermined. Another study also made use of these data, one on yellow fever vaccine responses in identical twins.

The rearrangement uses TRBV6-2 or TRBV6-3 and TRBJ2-1, with no clear D. The sequenced sample was memory (CD45RO+) T cells sorted from blood. The origin of this receptor is a woman aged 18 to 35 in good health. Written as DNA, the CDR3 is TGTGCCAGCAGTTACTACGATACGTACTACAATGAGCAGTTCTTC. This encodes CASSYYDTYYNEQFF.